This TCR beta chain stems from a study of T cells in Graves' hyperthyroidism and ophthalmopathy. On the study more broadly: Blood from the periphery was taken at initial diagnosis, before any treatment.

It was uncontrolled infection, other autoimmune disease, pregnancy or lactation that excluded patients. Thyroid ultrasound and orbital computed tomography, with clinical symptoms and serum thyroxine and TRAb, informed diagnoses. Losses at the gene ends were 2 bases for V and 3 bases for J; bases not matched to a gene: 5. Germline V CDR1 and CDR2: KGHDR, SFDVKD. This CDR3 has 15 residues. Amplification yielded TCR beta CDR3 regions, with RNA transcripts as the source. First-round RT-PCR with HTBI primers amplified the TCR CDR3 region. TCRdb re-derived calls from the multiplex PCR reads in MiXCR, one entry per CDR3 protein. The table has around 690,000 distinct CDR3 sequences, 17% seen once; the top ten hold roughly 15%.

This receptor was obtained from a man aged 45-60 years with Graves' hyperthyroidism. Sequenced sample: blood. This sequence joins TRBV24-1 and TRBJ1-2, with TRBD1 matching over 7 bases. In DNA, the CDR3 is TGTGCCACCAGTGATTCGTACCAGGGGGACTATGGCTACACCTTC. The encoded protein is CATSDSYQGDYGYTF.